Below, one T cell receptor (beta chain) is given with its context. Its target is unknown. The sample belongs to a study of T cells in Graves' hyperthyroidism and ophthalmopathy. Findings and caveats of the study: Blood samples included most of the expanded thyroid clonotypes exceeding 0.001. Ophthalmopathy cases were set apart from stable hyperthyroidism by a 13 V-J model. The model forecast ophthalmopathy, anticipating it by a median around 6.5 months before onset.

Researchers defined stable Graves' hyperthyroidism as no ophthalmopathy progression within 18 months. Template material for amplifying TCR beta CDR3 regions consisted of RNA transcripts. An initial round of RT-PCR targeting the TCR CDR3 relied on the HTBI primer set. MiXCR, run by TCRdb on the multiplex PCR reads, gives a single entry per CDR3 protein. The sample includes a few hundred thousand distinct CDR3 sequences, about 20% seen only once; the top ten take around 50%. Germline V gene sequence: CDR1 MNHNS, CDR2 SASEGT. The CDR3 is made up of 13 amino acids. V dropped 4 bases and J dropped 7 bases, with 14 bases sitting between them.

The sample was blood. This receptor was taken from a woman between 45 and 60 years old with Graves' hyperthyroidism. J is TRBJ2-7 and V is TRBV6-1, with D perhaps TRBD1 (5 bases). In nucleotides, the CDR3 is TGTGCCAGCAGTGCCGACAGCAATGGGGAGCAGTACGTC. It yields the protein CASSADSNGEQYV.